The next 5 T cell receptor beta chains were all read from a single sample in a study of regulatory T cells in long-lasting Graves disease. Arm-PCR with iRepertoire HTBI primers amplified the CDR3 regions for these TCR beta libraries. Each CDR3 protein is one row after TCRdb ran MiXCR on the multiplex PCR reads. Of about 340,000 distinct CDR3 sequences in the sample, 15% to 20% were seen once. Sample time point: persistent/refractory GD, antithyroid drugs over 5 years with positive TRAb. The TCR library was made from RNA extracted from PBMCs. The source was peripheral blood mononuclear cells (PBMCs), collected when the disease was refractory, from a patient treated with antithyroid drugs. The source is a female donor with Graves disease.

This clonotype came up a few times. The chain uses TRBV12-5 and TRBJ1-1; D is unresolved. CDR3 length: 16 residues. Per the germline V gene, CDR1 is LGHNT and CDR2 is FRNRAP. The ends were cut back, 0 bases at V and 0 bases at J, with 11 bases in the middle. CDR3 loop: CASGLVVTSMNTEAFF. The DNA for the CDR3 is TGTGCTAGTGGTTTGGTAGTCACTTCGATGAACACTGAAGCTTTCTTT.

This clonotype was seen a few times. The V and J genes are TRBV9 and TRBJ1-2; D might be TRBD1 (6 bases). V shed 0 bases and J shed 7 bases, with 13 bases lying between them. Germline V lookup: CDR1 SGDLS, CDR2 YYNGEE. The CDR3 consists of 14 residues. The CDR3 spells CASSVGSRGGGYTF. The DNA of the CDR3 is TGTGCCAGCAGCGTAGGGAGCAGGGGCGGTGGCTACACCTTC.

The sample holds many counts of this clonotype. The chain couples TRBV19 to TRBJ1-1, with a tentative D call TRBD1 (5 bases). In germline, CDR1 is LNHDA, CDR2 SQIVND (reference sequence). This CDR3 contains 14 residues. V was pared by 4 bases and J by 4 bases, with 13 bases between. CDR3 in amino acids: CASSRRGQGTEAFF. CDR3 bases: TGTGCCAGTAGTAGGAGGGGTCAAGGCACTGAAGCTTTCTTT.

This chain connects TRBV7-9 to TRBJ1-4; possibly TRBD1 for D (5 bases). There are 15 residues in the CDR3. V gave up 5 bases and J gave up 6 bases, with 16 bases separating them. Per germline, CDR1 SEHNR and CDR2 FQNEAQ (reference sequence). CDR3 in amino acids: CASSPRGGAYEKLFF. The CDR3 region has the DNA TGTGCCAGCAGCCCCCGGGGAGGGGCCTATGAAAAACTGTTTTTT.

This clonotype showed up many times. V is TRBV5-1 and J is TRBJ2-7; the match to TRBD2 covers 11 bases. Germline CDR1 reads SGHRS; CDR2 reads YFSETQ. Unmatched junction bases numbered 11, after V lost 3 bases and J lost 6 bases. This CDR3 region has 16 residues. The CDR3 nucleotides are TGCGCCAGCAGCTCGGGCCAGACTAGCGGGAAGATCGAGCAGTACTTC. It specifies CASSSGQTSGKIEQYF. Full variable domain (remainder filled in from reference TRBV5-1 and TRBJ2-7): KAGVTQTPRYLIKTRGQQVTLSCSPISGHRSVSWYQQTPGQGLQFLFEYFSETQRNKGNFPGRFSGRQFSNSRSEMNVSTLELGDSALYLCASSSGQTSGKIEQYFGPGTRLTVT.